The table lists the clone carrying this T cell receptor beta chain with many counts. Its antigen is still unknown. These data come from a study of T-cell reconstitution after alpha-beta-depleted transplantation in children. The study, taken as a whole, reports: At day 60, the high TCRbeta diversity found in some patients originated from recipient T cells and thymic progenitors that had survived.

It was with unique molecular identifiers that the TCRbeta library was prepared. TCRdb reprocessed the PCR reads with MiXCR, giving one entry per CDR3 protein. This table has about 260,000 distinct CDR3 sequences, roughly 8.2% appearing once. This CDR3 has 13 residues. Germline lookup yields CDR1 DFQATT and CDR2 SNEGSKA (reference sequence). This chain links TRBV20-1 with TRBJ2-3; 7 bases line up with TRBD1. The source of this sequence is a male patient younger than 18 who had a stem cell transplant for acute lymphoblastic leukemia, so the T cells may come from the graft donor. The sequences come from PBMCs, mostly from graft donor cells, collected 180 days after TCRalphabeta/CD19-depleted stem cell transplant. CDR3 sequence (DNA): TGCAGCCCCATGACAGGGAGCACAGATACGCAGTATTTT. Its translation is CSPMTGSTDTQYF.